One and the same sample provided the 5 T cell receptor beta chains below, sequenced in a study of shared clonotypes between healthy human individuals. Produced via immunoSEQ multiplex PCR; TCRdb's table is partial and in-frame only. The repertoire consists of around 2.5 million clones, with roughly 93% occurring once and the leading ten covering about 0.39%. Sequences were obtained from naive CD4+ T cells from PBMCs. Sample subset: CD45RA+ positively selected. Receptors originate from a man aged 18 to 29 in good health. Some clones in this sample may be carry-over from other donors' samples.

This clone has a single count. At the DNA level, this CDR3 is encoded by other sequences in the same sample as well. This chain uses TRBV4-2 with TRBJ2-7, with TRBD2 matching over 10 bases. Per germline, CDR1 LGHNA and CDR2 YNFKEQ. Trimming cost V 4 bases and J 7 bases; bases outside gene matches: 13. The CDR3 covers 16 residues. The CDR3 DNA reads TGTGCCAGCAGCCCGGGACTAGCGCCCTTAGGGGGAGAGCAGTACTTC. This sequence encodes CASSPGLAPLGGEQYF.

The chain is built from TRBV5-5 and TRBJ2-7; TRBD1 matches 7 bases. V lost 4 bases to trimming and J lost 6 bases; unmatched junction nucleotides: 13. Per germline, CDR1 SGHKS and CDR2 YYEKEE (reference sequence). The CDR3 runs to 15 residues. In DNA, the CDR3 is TGTGCCAGCAGCGAGGGACCCAAAAGACAGGGCGAGCAGTACTTC. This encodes CASSEGPKRQGEQYF.

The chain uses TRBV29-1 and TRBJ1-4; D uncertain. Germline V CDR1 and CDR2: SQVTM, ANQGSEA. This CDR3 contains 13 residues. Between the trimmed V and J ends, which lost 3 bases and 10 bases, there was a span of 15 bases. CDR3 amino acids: CSVESVPRGKLFF. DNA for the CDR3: TGCAGCGTTGAGTCGGTCCCACGTGGAAAACTGTTTTTT.

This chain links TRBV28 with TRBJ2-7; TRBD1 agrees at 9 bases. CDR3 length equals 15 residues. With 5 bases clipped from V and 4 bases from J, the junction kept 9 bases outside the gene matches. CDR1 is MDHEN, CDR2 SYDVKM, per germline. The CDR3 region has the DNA TGTGCCAGCAGTCAAGCCGGGACAGGGAGGTACGAGCAGTACTTC. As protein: CASSQAGTGRYEQYF.

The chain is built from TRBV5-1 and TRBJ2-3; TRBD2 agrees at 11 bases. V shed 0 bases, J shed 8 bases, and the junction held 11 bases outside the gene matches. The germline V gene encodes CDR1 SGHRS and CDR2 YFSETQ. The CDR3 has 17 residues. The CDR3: CASSLAGTSGVGGTQYF. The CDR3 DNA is TGCGCCAGCAGCTTGGCTGGGACTAGCGGCGTCGGTGGTACGCAGTATTTT. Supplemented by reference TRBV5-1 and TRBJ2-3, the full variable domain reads KAGVTQTPRYLIKTRGQQVTLSCSPISGHRSVSWYQQTPGQGLQFLFEYFSETQRNKGNFPGRFSGRQFSNSRSEMNVSTLELGDSALYLCASSLAGTSGVGGTQYFGPGTRLTVL.